One T cell receptor (beta chain) is described in this entry. Its antigen is not identified. This entry comes from a study of cytomegalovirus exposure and HLA in healthy donors. General study points: In a later analysis, TCR beta V- and J-gene trimming showed a link to a missense DCLRE1C variant.

Germline V gives CDR1 SQVTM, CDR2 ANQGSEA. CDR3 length equals 14 residues. V was clipped by 6 bases and J by 4 bases; unmatched bases: 10. The PCR contained 60 Vbeta and 13 Jbeta primers. Measured with immunoSEQ multiplex PCR; TCRdb has only the in-frame clones, and not every one. The sample has about 150,000 clones, around 78% seen once; the top ten hold approximately 1.6%. The rearrangement uses TRBV29-1 and TRBJ1-2, with 8 bases that match TRBD1. This receptor was obtained from a young woman in good health and CMV-seronegative. Sequenced: PBMCs. Written as DNA, the CDR3 is TGCAGCGTCGGGGACAGGTTAATTCCCTATGGCTACACCTTC. Protein: CSVGDRLIPYGYTF.